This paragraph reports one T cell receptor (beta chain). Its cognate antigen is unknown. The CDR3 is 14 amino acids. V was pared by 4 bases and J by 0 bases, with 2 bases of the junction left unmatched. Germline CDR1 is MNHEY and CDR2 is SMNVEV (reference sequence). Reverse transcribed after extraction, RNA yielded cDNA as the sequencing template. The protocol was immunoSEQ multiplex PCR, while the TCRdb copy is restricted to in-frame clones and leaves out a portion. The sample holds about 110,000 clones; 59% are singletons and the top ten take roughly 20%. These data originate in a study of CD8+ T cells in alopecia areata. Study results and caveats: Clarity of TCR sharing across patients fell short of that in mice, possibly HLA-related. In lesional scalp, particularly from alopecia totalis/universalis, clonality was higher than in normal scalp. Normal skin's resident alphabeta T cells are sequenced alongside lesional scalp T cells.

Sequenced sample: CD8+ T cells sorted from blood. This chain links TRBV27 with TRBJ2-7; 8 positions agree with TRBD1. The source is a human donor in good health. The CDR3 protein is CASSSTGASYEQYF. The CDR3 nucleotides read TGTGCCAGCAGTTCGACAGGGGCCTCCTACGAGCAGTACTTC.